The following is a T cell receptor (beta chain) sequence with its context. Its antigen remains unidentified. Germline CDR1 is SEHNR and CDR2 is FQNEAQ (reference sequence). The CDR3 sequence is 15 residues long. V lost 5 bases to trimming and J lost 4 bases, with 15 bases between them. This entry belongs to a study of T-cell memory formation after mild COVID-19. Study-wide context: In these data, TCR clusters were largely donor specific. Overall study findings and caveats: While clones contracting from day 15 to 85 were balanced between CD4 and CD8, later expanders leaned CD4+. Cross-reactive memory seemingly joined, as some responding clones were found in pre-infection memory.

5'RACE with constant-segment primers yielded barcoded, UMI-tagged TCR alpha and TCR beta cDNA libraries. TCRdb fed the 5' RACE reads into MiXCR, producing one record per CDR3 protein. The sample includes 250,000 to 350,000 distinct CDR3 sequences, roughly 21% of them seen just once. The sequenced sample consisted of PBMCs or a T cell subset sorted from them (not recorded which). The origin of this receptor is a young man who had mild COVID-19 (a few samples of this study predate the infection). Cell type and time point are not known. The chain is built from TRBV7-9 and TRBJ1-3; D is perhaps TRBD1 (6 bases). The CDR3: CASSIGGAQGNTIYF. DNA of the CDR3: TGTGCCAGCAGCATCGGGGGGGCGCAAGGAAACACCATATATTTT. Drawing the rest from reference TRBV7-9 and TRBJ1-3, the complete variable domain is DTGVSQNPRHKITKRGQNVTFRCDPISEHNRLYWYRQTLGQGPEFLTYFQNEAQLEKSRLLSDRFSAERPKGSFSTLEIQRTEQGDSAMYLCASSIGGAQGNTIYFGEGSWLTVV.